One sample yielded the 24 T cell receptor beta chains listed below, sequenced in a study of blood T cell repertoires in COVID-19. Measured with immunoSEQ multiplex PCR; TCRdb has only the in-frame clones, and not every one. The sample comprises a few hundred thousand clones, roughly 90% of which are singletons, and 2.9% rests with the top ten. The specimen sequenced was PBMCs or T cells enriched from blood (not recorded which). The receptors originated from a woman aged 45 to 65 who had been exposed to COVID-19.

This chain uses TRBV5-1 with TRBJ1-1; 7 bases line up with TRBD1. The J segment lost 0 bases and the V segment lost 6 bases, leaving 8 bases of the junction unmatched. The germline V gene encodes CDR1 SGHRS and CDR2 YFSETQ. There are 15 residues in the CDR3. The CDR3 here is CASTEGQTMNTEAFF. The CDR3 DNA is TGCGCCAGCACCGAGGGACAGACAATGAACACTGAAGCTTTCTTT.

The chain employs TRBV28 and TRBJ2-1; TRBD1 aligns across 12 bases. Germline CDR1 and CDR2: MDHEN and SYDVKM. Germline trimming cut 7 bases from V and 5 bases from J; bases unmatched to any gene: 9. The CDR3 loop spans 16 amino acids. CDR3 protein: CASKLPGTGGHNEQFF. CDR3 nucleotides: TGTGCCAGCAAACTCCCCGGGACAGGGGGCCACAATGAGCAGTTCTTC.

The chain joins TRBV5-1 to TRBJ1-6; 11 nucleotides agree with TRBD1. This CDR3 region has 15 residues. Trimming cost V 1 base and J 8 bases; bases outside gene matches: 2. Germline CDR1 and CDR2: SGHRS and YFSETQ. This chain's CDR3 is CASSLQGQGDSPLHF. The CDR3 coding sequence is TGCGCCAGCAGCTTGCAGGGACAGGGGGATTCACCCCTCCACTTT.

The V gene is TRBV7-9, the J gene TRBJ2-1; 9 positions agree with TRBD2. J was trimmed by 8 bases and V by 5 bases; bases with no gene match: 16. CDR3 length: 17 residues. CDR1 SEHNR and CDR2 FQNEAQ come from the germline V gene (reference sequence). CDR3 nucleotides: TGTGCCAGCAGCAAAGCGGCGGGGGGGCCGATTCAGTATGAGCAGTTCTTC. Protein: CASSKAAGGPIQYEQFF.

The chain uses TRBV5-4 and TRBJ2-7; 7 nucleotides align to TRBD1. Per germline, CDR1 SGHNT and CDR2 YYREEE (reference sequence). CDR3 size: 19 residues. The J segment lost 0 bases and the V segment lost 3 bases, leaving 18 bases of the junction unmatched. The CDR3 region is CASSSLLQTGAPISYEQYF. The CDR3 nucleotides are TGTGCCAGCAGCTCCCTGCTCCAAACAGGGGCACCCATCTCCTACGAGCAGTACTTC.

The chain has TRBV27 and TRBJ1-1; 9 positions match TRBD1. The V gene end was trimmed by 6 bases and the J gene end by 11 bases; junction bases not matched to a gene: 19. The CDR3 is 16 residues long. Germline assignment: CDR1 MNHEY and CDR2 SMNVEV (reference sequence). The CDR3 DNA follows: TGTGCCAGCAGAGCGGAGGTATGGACAGGGGTCATGGGGGCTTTCTTT. Translated: CASRAEVWTGVMGAFF.

The chain links TRBV11-2 to TRBJ2-1; no definite D call. The V end lost 4 bases, the J end lost 4 bases, and 5 bases lay between the germline ends. The CDR3 contains 12 residues. Per germline, CDR1 SGHAT and CDR2 FQNNGV. The CDR3 here is CASSSVYNEQFF. In DNA form, the CDR3 reads TGTGCCAGCAGCTCGGTTTACAATGAGCAGTTCTTC.

The chain recombines TRBV7-8 with TRBJ1-2; the match to TRBD1 covers 7 bases. Per germline, CDR1 SGHVS and CDR2 FQNEAQ. Losses at the gene ends were 5 bases for V and 4 bases for J; bases not matched to a gene: 10. The length of the CDR3 is 15 residues. The CDR3 protein is CASSDPQGGTYGYTF. In DNA form, the CDR3 reads TGTGCCAGCAGCGACCCTCAGGGGGGAACCTATGGCTACACCTTC.

J is TRBJ2-4 and V is TRBV5-1; D gene ambiguous. The CDR3 loop spans 14 amino acids. Trimming stripped 3 bases from V and 1 base from J, with 8 bases between. From germline, CDR1 is SGHRS and CDR2 YFSETQ. The CDR3 spells CASSSGDAKNIQYF. The CDR3 coding sequence is TGCGCCAGCAGCTCCGGAGATGCCAAAAACATTCAGTACTTC.

Remarks on this clone: Germline and junction disagree at one end, which may indicate a read error. This chain connects TRBV2 to TRBJ2-7; tentatively, D is TRBD1 (5 bases). CDR3 length equals 11 residues. CDR1 is SNHLY, CDR2 FYNNEI, per germline. CDR3 DNA: TGTGCCAGTCCGAGGCAGGGCAGCCGCCCATTC. It encodes CASPRQGSRPF. Filled out from reference TRBV2 and TRBJ2-7, the complete variable domain reads EPEVTQTPSHQVTQMGQEVILRCVPISNHLYFYWYRQILGQKVEFLVSFYNNEISEKSEIFDDQFSVERPDGSNFTLKIRSTKLEDSAMYFCASPRQGSRPFGPGTRLTVT.

V and J are TRBV7-6 and TRBJ2-7; D is possibly TRBD2 (5 bases). V was shortened by 2 bases and J by 0 bases, with 8 bases between the two germline ends. CDR3 size: 14 residues. CDR1 and CDR2 from the germline V gene are SGHVS and FNYEAQ. The CDR3 DNA reads TGTGCCAGCAGCTTAAGCGGAAACTCCTACGAGCAGTACTTC. This translates into CASSLSGNSYEQYF.

This chain uses TRBV12-5 with TRBJ2-1; 9 positions agree with TRBD1. V lost 3 bases, J lost 8 bases, and 11 bases stayed unmatched. CDR1 and CDR2 (germline): LGHNT, FRNRAP. The CDR3 runs 16 residues. The CDR3 region has the DNA TGTGCTAGTGGTTTCGATCCGGGACAGGGACAGTATGAGCAGTTCTTC. Translated: CASGFDPGQGQYEQFF.

The chain carries TRBV27 and TRBJ2-1, with 7 nucleotides matching TRBD2. Germline V gene data show CDR1 as MNHEY and CDR2 as SMNVEV (reference sequence). With 2 bases clipped from V and 0 bases from J, the junction kept 7 bases outside the gene matches. This CDR3 has 17 amino acids. For the CDR3, the DNA is TGTGCCAGCAGTTTACTACTAGCGACGAGCTCCTACAATGAGCAGTTCTTC. Its protein is CASSLLLATSSYNEQFF.

The genes are TRBV30 and TRBJ1-1; no firm D call. Per germline, CDR1 GTSNPN and CDR2 SVGIG (reference sequence). Deletions cut 4 bases from V and 4 bases from J, with 19 bases between. This CDR3 contains 15 residues. CDR3 sequence: CAWTLERVPSTEAFF. CDR3 in DNA: TGTGCCTGGACTTTAGAACGGGTACCCAGCACTGAAGCTTTCTTT.

The table lists this clone with a few counts. The chain couples TRBV2 to TRBJ1-1; tentative D call: TRBD1 (5 bases). The germline CDR1 and CDR2 sequences are SNHLY and FYNNEI. V shed 1 base and J shed 2 bases, with 11 bases lying between them. The CDR3 runs to 15 residues. The CDR3 DNA follows: TGTGCCAGCAGTGAAGGGCGGCAGGGAAACACTGAAGCTTTCTTT. This encodes CASSEGRQGNTEAFF.

J is TRBJ1-4 and V is TRBV19; 9 bases fit TRBD1. This CDR3 comprises 15 residues. Germline lookup yields CDR1 LNHDA and CDR2 SQIVND (reference sequence). V lost 9 bases, J lost 7 bases, and 12 bases stayed unmatched. The DNA for the CDR3 is TGTGCCAGCTCGGACAGGGGACAAGGTCGTGAAAAACTGTTTTTT. Encoded protein: CASSDRGQGREKLFF.

J is TRBJ2-1 and V is TRBV11-2; TRBD1 matches at 9 bases. Germline V lookup: CDR1 SGHAT, CDR2 FQNNGV. This CDR3 comprises 16 residues. The V gene end was trimmed by 3 bases and the J gene end by 2 bases; junction bases not matched to a gene: 5. As DNA, the CDR3 is TGTGCCAGCAGCTTCGGGGACAGGGCTACCTACAATGAGCAGTTCTTC. It codes for CASSFGDRATYNEQFF.

The gene calls are TRBV5-1 and TRBJ2-7, with 7 positions matching TRBD1. Germline assignment: CDR1 SGHRS and CDR2 YFSETQ. With 1 base clipped from V and 4 bases from J, the junction kept 11 bases outside the gene matches. The CDR3 extends over 16 amino acids. CDR3 amino acids: CASSLLSGQPIYEQYF. DNA of the CDR3: TGCGCCAGCAGCTTGTTGTCGGGACAGCCAATTTACGAGCAGTACTTC.

The V call is TRBV6-5, the J call TRBJ2-1, with D hard to call. The germline V and J ends were trimmed by 2 bases and 0 bases, with 8 bases remaining between them. The CDR3 is 15 residues long. Per the germline V gene, CDR1 is MNHEY and CDR2 is SVGAGI. CDR3 bases: TGTGCCAGCAGTTACCTGGTCAGCTCCTACAATGAGCAGTTCTTC. Amino acids: CASSYLVSSYNEQFF.

The chain has TRBV6-4 and TRBJ1-3; 11 bases are a match to TRBD1. Trimming removed 8 bases from V and 8 bases from J; junction bases left unmatched: 5. Looked up from germline, CDR1 is MRHNA and CDR2 is SNTAGT. CDR3 size: 13 residues. The CDR3 DNA follows: TGTGCCAGCTCCCGGGACAGGGGGGACACCATATATTTT. It codes for CASSRDRGDTIYF.

V usage is TRBV7-2 and J usage is TRBJ1-1; D not resolved. V was trimmed by 0 bases and J by 3 bases, leaving 5 bases between them. The CDR3 extends over 13 amino acids. Germline V CDR1 and CDR2: SGHTA, FQGNSA. CDR3 residues: CASSLAQYTEAFF. DNA of the CDR3: TGTGCCAGCAGCTTAGCACAGTACACTGAAGCTTTCTTT.

V and J are TRBV12-3 or TRBV12-4 and TRBJ1-5, with a tentative D call TRBD1 (5 bases). Trimming took off 5 bases at V and 5 bases at J, with 10 bases between the two ends. The CDR3 spans 13 residues. As DNA, the CDR3 is TGTGCCAGCAGTCAACAGGTGTATCAGCCCCAGCATTTT. This gives the protein CASSQQVYQPQHF.

This clone was seen more than once but under ten times. The V and J genes are TRBV28 and TRBJ2-1; TRBD1 matches 7 bases. CDR3 length equals 16 residues. The V gene end was trimmed by 1 base and the J gene end by 3 bases; junction bases not matched to a gene: 6. Germline CDR1 MDHEN, CDR2 SYDVKM. The CDR3 loop reads CASSLSSAGGYNEQFF. DNA for the CDR3: TGTGCCAGCAGTTTATCGTCGGCAGGGGGCTACAATGAGCAGTTCTTC.

The chain joins TRBV27 to TRBJ2-7, with TRBD1 matching 7 bases. Trimming removed 6 bases from V and 1 base from J; junction bases left unmatched: 6. Germline CDR1 MNHEY, CDR2 SMNVEV (reference sequence). The CDR3 loop spans 14 amino acids. The CDR3 reads CASSPATGSYEQYF. The CDR3 nucleotides are TGTGCCAGCAGCCCCGCGACAGGGTCCTACGAGCAGTACTTC.